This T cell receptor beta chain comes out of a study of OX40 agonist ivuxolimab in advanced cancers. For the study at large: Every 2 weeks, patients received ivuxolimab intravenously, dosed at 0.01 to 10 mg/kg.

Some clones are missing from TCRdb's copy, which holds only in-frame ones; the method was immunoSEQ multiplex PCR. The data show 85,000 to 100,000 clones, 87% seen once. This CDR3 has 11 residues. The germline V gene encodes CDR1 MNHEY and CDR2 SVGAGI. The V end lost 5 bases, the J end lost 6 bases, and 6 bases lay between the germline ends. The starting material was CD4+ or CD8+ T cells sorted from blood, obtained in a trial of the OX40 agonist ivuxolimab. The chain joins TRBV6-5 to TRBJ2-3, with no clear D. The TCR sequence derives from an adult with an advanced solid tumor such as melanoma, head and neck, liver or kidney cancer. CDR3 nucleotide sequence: TGTGCCAGCAGTGCACAGGATACGCAGTATTTT. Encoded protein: CASSAQDTQYF.